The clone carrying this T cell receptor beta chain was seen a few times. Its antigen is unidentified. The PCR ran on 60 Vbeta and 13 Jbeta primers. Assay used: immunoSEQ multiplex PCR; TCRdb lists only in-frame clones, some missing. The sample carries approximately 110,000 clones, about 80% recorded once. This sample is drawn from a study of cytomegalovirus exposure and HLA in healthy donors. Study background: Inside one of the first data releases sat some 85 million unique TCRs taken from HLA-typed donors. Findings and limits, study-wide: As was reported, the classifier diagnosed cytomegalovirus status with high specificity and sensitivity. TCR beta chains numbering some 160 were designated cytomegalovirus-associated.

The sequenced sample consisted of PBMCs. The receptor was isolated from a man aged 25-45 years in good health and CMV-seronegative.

CDR3 protein: CASSFRQGGYSPLHF. CDR3 sequence (DNA): TGTGCCAGCAGCTTTAGACAGGGGGGTTATTCACCCCTCCACTTT. The chain links TRBV7-2 to TRBJ1-6, with TRBD1 matching over 9 bases. The CDR3 has 15 residues. V shed 3 bases and J 8 bases; nucleotides not matched to a gene: 5. Looked up from germline, CDR1 is SGHTA and CDR2 is FQGNSA.